This T cell receptor (beta chain) was identified in a study of identical twins. Study observations and caveats: High-abundance cord blood beta clonotypes had fewer insertions; memory repertoires showed none.

CDR1 and CDR2 from the germline V gene are SEHNR and FQNEAQ (reference sequence). V dropped 5 bases and J dropped 0 bases, with 11 bases sitting between them. The CDR3 runs 15 residues. TCRdb redid the calling of the 5' RACE reads with MiXCR, one entry per CDR3 protein. The sample contains roughly 290,000 distinct CDR3 sequences, about 8.9% of which appear only once. This clonotype was counted many times. What it recognizes is unknown. The sample was also reused in another study, on yellow fever vaccine responses in identical twins. That investigation notes: Each twin's T cell response to the vaccine was reported to look partly convergent and partly personalized.

Sequencing was carried out using memory (CD45RO+) T cells sorted from blood. The chain links TRBV7-9 to TRBJ2-1; D might be TRBD1 (5 bases). The TCR sequence derives from a woman in her late teens or twenties in good health. CDR3 DNA: TGTGCCAGCAGCGATGATCAGGGCTCCTACAATGAGCAGTTCTTC. This encodes CASSDDQGSYNEQFF.